The 17 T cell receptor beta chains listed next were all sequenced from one sample in a study of blood T cells in healthy people across ages. Primers used in a second PCR of about 6 to 11 cycles were a sample-barcoded 5' primer and a J-beta primer mix. Via MiXCR, TCRdb re-called the 5' RACE reads, giving one row per CDR3 protein. The sample has more than 650,000 distinct CDR3 sequences; 53% are singletons. The specimen was blood. These TCRs come from a man aged 80 or over in good health.

This clonotype has just a few counts. The rearrangement links TRBV25-1 to TRBJ1-6; D possibly corresponds to TRBD1 (5 bases). The V gene lost 5 bases and the J gene lost 9 bases, with 17 bases spanning the gap. From germline, CDR1 is MGHDK and CDR2 SYGVNS. This CDR3 is 15 amino acids long. Here the CDR3 reads CASSLGTNNPSPLHF. CDR3 sequence (DNA): TGTGCCAGCAGTCTCGGGACTAACAACCCTTCACCCCTCCACTTT.

There are a few counts of this clonotype. The rearrangement uses TRBV6-2 or TRBV6-3 and TRBJ2-1; D is uncertain. This CDR3 is built from 14 residues. V was pared by 6 bases and J by 0 bases, with 9 bases between. The germline V gene has CDR1 MNHEY and CDR2 SVGEGT. CDR3 amino acids: CASRQVGSYNEQFF. As DNA, the CDR3 is TGTGCCAGCAGGCAAGTGGGCTCCTACAATGAGCAGTTCTTC.

This clonotype was recorded many times. This sequence joins TRBV28 and TRBJ2-7, with unresolved D. V was pared by 6 bases and J by 2 bases, with 5 bases between. The CDR3 totals 11 residues. The germline V gene encodes CDR1 MDHEN and CDR2 SYDVKM. CDR3 coding DNA: TGTGCCAGCAGGGGAACCTACGAGCAGTACTTC. Translation gives CASRGTYEQYF.

This clonotype has more than one count but fewer than ten. The rearrangement links TRBV5-6 to TRBJ1-2, with a possible D match to TRBD1 (5 bases). Trimming pared 9 bases from V and 2 bases from J, leaving 17 bases between. Germline loops: CDR1 SGHDT, CDR2 YYEEEE. The length of the CDR3 is 14 residues. The CDR3 DNA is TGTGCCACCGGGGCCCGACAAGTCAACTATGGCTACACCTTC. Amino acids: CATGARQVNYGYTF.

The chain combines TRBV28 with TRBJ2-1, with D hard to call. The V end was cut by 5 bases, the J end by 0 bases, with 14 bases between. The V gene's germline CDR1 is MDHEN and CDR2 SYDVKM. The CDR3 has 16 residues. CDR3 DNA: TGTGCCAGCAGTACCCTAACTGCCGCCTCCTACAATGAGCAGTTCTTC. Residues: CASSTLTAASYNEQFF. Variable domain in full (rest from reference TRBV28 and TRBJ2-1): DVKVTQSSRYLVKRTGEKVFLECVQDMDHENMFWYRQDPGLGLRLIYFSYDVKMKEKGDIPEGYSVSREKKERFSLILESASTNQTSMYLCASSTLTAASYNEQFFGPGTRLTVL.

The V call is TRBV20-1, the J call TRBJ2-5; D possibly corresponds to TRBD2 (6 bases). The length of the CDR3 is 14 residues. V was cut by 3 bases and J by 2 bases, with 13 bases left in between. Germline-derived CDR1 and CDR2 are DFQATT and SNEGSKA (reference sequence). The CDR3 DNA follows: TGCAGTGCTAGGCGACTAGGGCCTCAAGAGACCCAGTACTTC. Translation: CSARRLGPQETQYF.

The chain is built from TRBV25-1 and TRBJ1-6, with 7 bases that match TRBD1. Per the germline V gene, CDR1 is MGHDK and CDR2 is SYGVNS. V lost 3 bases, J lost 8 bases, and 7 bases stayed unmatched. The CDR3 runs to 15 residues. In DNA, the CDR3 is TGTGCCAGCAGTGACCCCAGGGGGGCTGATTCACCCCTCCACTTT. Its translation is CASSDPRGADSPLHF.

In this sample, this clonotype turned up a few times. The gene calls are TRBV7-3 and TRBJ2-3; 13 bases fit TRBD2. The CDR3 covers 15 residues. Germline V gives CDR1 SGHTA, CDR2 FQGTGA. V lost 6 bases and J lost 4; bases outside the gene matches: 4. CDR3 sequence reads: CASRRTSGSADTQYF. In DNA form, the CDR3 reads TGTGCCAGCAGAAGGACTAGCGGGAGTGCAGATACGCAGTATTTT.

The chain couples TRBV2 to TRBJ2-7, with 7 bases identical to TRBD1. Unmatched junction bases numbered 11, after V lost 6 bases and J lost 3 bases. The CDR3 is 15 amino acids. Germline lookup yields CDR1 SNHLY and CDR2 FYNNEI. The CDR3 loop reads CASRERTGAVYEQYF. The DNA of the CDR3 is TGTGCCAGCAGAGAGAGAACAGGGGCGGTCTACGAGCAGTACTTC.

In its sample, this clonotype was seen a few times. The genes are TRBV20-1 and TRBJ1-2; D not resolved. V was clipped by 3 bases and J by 8 bases, with 13 bases between them. This CDR3 is 12 amino acids long. CDR1 and CDR2 (germline): DFQATT, SNEGSKA (reference sequence). Here the CDR3 DNA reads TGCAGTGCTAGCTTCGTGGTCGGGGGCTACACCTTC. As protein: CSASFVVGGYTF.

This sequence joins TRBV20-1 and TRBJ2-1; 12 bases map to TRBD1. Per germline, CDR1 DFQATT and CDR2 SNEGSKA (reference sequence). The V gene end was trimmed by 6 bases and the J gene end by 1 base; junction bases not matched to a gene: 10. There are 17 residues in the CDR3. Written as DNA, the CDR3 is TGCAGTGCCCCGGGACAGGGGGCGACCGAATCCTACAATGAGCAGTTCTTC. It translates to CSAPGQGATESYNEQFF.

This clonotype was observed a few times. J is TRBJ2-5 and V is TRBV4-1, with 7 bases lining up with TRBD2. Looked up from germline, CDR1 is MGHRA and CDR2 is YSYEKL. V gave up 2 bases and J gave up 0 bases; unmatched junction bases: 9. The CDR3 length is 17 residues. CDR3 sequence reads: CASSQPIQGGYQETQYF. The CDR3 bases are TGCGCCAGCAGCCAACCTATTCAGGGAGGGTACCAAGAGACCCAGTACTTC.

This clonotype was seen a few times. The chain joins TRBV3-1 to TRBJ2-5; D remains ambiguous. V lost 4 bases and J 3 bases, leaving 6 bases between the germline ends. The CDR3 extends over 12 amino acids. Per germline, CDR1 LGHDT and CDR2 YNNKEL (reference sequence). The CDR3 is CASSPSKETQYF. The CDR3, as DNA: TGTGCCAGCAGCCCCTCAAAAGAGACCCAGTACTTC.

This clonotype was seen only a few times. The V and J genes are TRBV6-1 and TRBJ2-5; the match to TRBD1 covers 8 bases. The CDR3 length is 14 residues. Germline assignment: CDR1 MNHNS and CDR2 SASEGT. After removal of 6 bases from V and 4 bases from J, the junction contained 7 bases not matched to a gene. This CDR3 is CASRRRTGIETQYF. CDR3 sequence (DNA): TGTGCCAGCAGGAGGAGGACAGGGATAGAGACCCAGTACTTC.

The chain joins TRBV7-9 to TRBJ2-7; D may be TRBD1 or TRBD2 (5 bases each). Germline V gene lookup returns CDR1 SEHNR and CDR2 FQNEAQ (reference sequence). CDR3 length: 14 residues. V was clipped by 0 bases and J by 5 bases, with 11 bases between them. The CDR3 coding sequence is TGTGCCAGCAGCTTAGCCGGGACCGAGAACGAGCAGTACTTC. Translation gives CASSLAGTENEQYF.

CDR3 residues: CAISESTGAYQETQYF. CDR3 DNA sequence: TGTGCCATCAGTGAGTCGACAGGGGCGTACCAAGAGACCCAGTACTTC. The chain combines TRBV10-3 with TRBJ2-5, with TRBD1 identical over 8 bases. V dropped 0 bases and J dropped 0; count of bases not matched to a gene: 3. Germline V gives CDR1 ENHRY, CDR2 SYGVKD. CDR3 size: 16 residues.

The chain couples TRBV5-6 to TRBJ2-4, with D unclear. Near its end, the DNA agrees better with TRBJ2-7, so the J call may be wrong. The CDR3 runs 14 residues. Per the germline V gene, CDR1 is SGHDT and CDR2 is YYEEEE. The CDR3 protein is CASSFFLSTDEQYF. The DNA for the CDR3 is TGTGCCAGCAGCTTTTTCCTGTCCACCGACGAGCAGTACTTC.